Below are 17 T cell receptor beta chains sequenced from a single sample in a study of blood T cells in healthy people across ages. A sample-barcoded 5' primer and a J-beta primer mix were used in a second PCR of about 7 to 12 cycles. TCRdb reprocessed the 5' RACE reads via MiXCR and lists one record per CDR3 protein. Here the sample spans approximately 780,000 distinct CDR3 sequences, 25% to 30% being singletons. The sample was also reused in another study, on T cells of mothers and their children.

The source material was blood. These receptors were collected from a boy aged 5-17 years in good health.

This clonotype was seen only a few times. The rearrangement joins TRBV25-1 to TRBJ2-3, with D hard to call. CDR1 and CDR2 (germline): MGHDK, SYGVNS. The CDR3 covers 15 residues. V shed 2 bases and J shed 3 bases, with 12 bases lying between them. The CDR3 is CASSEQNTVTDTQYF. CDR3 nucleotide sequence: TGTGCCAGCAGTGAACAAAATACAGTGACAGATACGCAGTATTTT.

This chain links TRBV4-2 with TRBJ1-4; D is undetermined. This CDR3 contains 16 residues. From germline, CDR1 is LGHNA and CDR2 YNFKEQ. V was cut by 2 bases and J by 4 bases, with 14 bases left in between. CDR3 in DNA: TGTGCCAGCAGCCAACTGAGGGCCGGGAGTAATGAAAAACTGTTTTTT. Residues: CASSQLRAGSNEKLFF.

The gene calls are TRBV12-3 or TRBV12-4 and TRBJ1-2; 7 bases fit TRBD1. The V gene end was trimmed by 6 bases and the J gene end by 4 bases; junction bases not matched to a gene: 11. This CDR3 spans 15 amino acids. Here the CDR3 DNA reads TGTGCCAGCAGGCGTGGCCAGGGGGTCAGCTATGGCTACACCTTC. It is translated as CASRRGQGVSYGYTF.

This clonotype was seen only a few times. This sequence joins TRBV27 and TRBJ1-2, with D uncertain. This CDR3 region has 13 residues. Germline values: CDR1 MNHEY, CDR2 SMNVEV (reference sequence). Trimming shortened V by 6 bases and J by 4 bases, and 12 bases separated the two germline ends. The CDR3 loop reads CASSPFTGYGYTF. The CDR3 DNA follows: TGTGCCAGCAGCCCCTTTACCGGCTATGGCTACACCTTC.

This clonotype showed up just a few times. CDR3 DNA sequence: TGTGCCAGCAGCATGACTAGCGGGGGGCTTTACGAGCAGTACTTC. Amino acid sequence: CASSMTSGGLYEQYF. This sequence joins TRBV11-2 and TRBJ2-7; 13 positions agree with TRBD2. The V gene's germline CDR1 is SGHAT and CDR2 FQNNGV. Trimming at V came to 5 bases and at J to 4 bases, leaving 5 bases not matched to a gene. This CDR3 comprises 15 residues. The variable domain in full, with the rest retrieved from reference TRBV11-2 and TRBJ2-7, is EAGVAQSPRYKIIEKRQSVAFWCNPISGHATLYWYQQILGQGPKLLIQFQNNGVVDDSQLPKDRFSAERLKGVDSTLKIQPAKLEDSAVYLCASSMTSGGLYEQYFGPGTRLTVT.

In its sample, this clonotype was seen many times. This chain links TRBV2 with TRBJ2-5, with D perhaps TRBD2 (6 bases). The J call may be in error: the DNA end matches TRBJ2-1 better. CDR3 size: 15 residues. Germline CDR1 SNHLY, CDR2 FYNNEI. The CDR3 spells CASSGGTGAPPEQFF. The CDR3 coding sequence is TGTGCCAGCAGTGGCGGGACTGGGGCACCACCGGAGCAGTTCTTC.

This clonotype appeared a few times. The CDR3 sequence: CASSLAMGTGGYNEQFF. The DNA of the CDR3 is TGTGCCAGCAGCTTAGCCATGGGGACAGGGGGTTACAATGAGCAGTTCTTC. This chain links TRBV7-2 with TRBJ2-5; TRBD1 aligns across 11 bases. The DNA end favors TRBJ2-1, so the J call may be wrong. The CDR3 has 17 residues. Germline V gene sequence: CDR1 SGHTA, CDR2 FQGNSA.

The V call is TRBV28, the J call TRBJ2-5; D is perhaps TRBD2 (6 bases). With the DNA end fitting TRBJ2-7 better, the J assignment may be wrong. Germline CDR1 MDHEN, CDR2 SYDVKM. This CDR3 has 16 amino acids. This CDR3 reads CASSSMSREVTYEQYF. As DNA, the CDR3 is TGTGCCAGCAGTTCAATGTCCAGGGAGGTTACCTACGAGCAGTACTTC.

The CDR3 DNA sequence: TGTGCCAGCAGAACCAACAGGTATCGGTATGGCTACACCTTC. Its translation is CASRTNRYRYGYTF. The chain carries TRBV6-2 or TRBV6-3 and TRBJ1-2, with a tentative D call TRBD1 (5 bases). With 6 bases removed from V and 5 bases from J, the gap between germline ends came to 16 bases. The CDR3 sequence is 14 residues long. Germline V CDR1 and CDR2: MNHEY, SVGEGT.

The chain has TRBV27 and TRBJ1-4; 7 nucleotides match TRBD1. CDR3 length equals 15 residues. CDR1 is MNHEY, CDR2 SMNVEV, per germline (reference sequence). With 3 bases clipped from V and 5 bases from J, the junction kept 6 bases outside the gene matches. The CDR3: CASSLGPGQNEKLFF. The CDR3 DNA is TGTGCCAGCAGTTTGGGCCCGGGACAGAATGAAAAACTGTTTTTT.

This clonotype was seen more than once but under ten times. The chain employs TRBV2 and TRBJ2-6; possible D gene TRBD1, 6 bases. The CDR3 extends over 17 amino acids. CDR1 is SNHLY, CDR2 FYNNEI, per germline. V was shortened by 8 bases and J by 2 bases, with 19 bases between the two germline ends. The CDR3 is CASGWTANLPGANVLTF. CDR3 DNA: TGTGCCAGCGGATGGACAGCGAATCTCCCTGGGGCCAACGTCCTGACTTTC.

This clonotype was seen more than once but under ten times. The V gene is TRBV28, the J gene TRBJ2-2, with 7 bases fitting TRBD1. CDR1 and CDR2 (germline): MDHEN, SYDVKM. The CDR3 runs to 17 residues. Losses at the gene ends were 4 bases for V and 5 bases for J; bases not matched to a gene: 13. The CDR3 here is CASSWGRTGAMTGELFF. The DNA for the CDR3 is TGTGCCAGCAGTTGGGGCCGGACAGGAGCGATGACCGGGGAGCTGTTTTTT.

This clonotype was observed a few times. This chain uses TRBV20-1 with TRBJ1-1, with D maybe TRBD1 (6 bases). The CDR3 covers 13 residues. V gave up 6 bases and J gave up 2 bases, with 13 bases separating them. In germline, CDR1 is DFQATT, CDR2 SNEGSKA (reference sequence). The CDR3 sequence is CSATQGFNTEAFF. The CDR3 nucleotides read TGCAGTGCCACACAGGGTTTCAACACTGAAGCTTTCTTT.

This clonotype has ten or more counts. The genes are TRBV5-1 and TRBJ2-6, with 9 bases that match TRBD1. The germline V gene encodes CDR1 SGHRS and CDR2 YFSETQ. The CDR3 has 15 residues. The V segment lost 3 bases and the J segment 2 bases; nucleotides outside the gene matches: 0. CDR3 sequence (DNA): TGCGCCAGCAGCTGGACAGGGGCTGGGGCCAACGTCCTGACTTTC. This sequence encodes CASSWTGAGANVLTF.

This clonotype was seen only a few times. CDR3 sequence reads: CATSPRGQGETQYF. The CDR3 DNA reads TGTGCCACCTCACCCCGGGGACAGGGGGAGACCCAGTACTTC. This rearrangement joins TRBV15 to TRBJ2-5; 10 bases are a match to TRBD1. Germline V gene data show CDR1 as LNHNV and CDR2 as YYDKDF (reference sequence). This CDR3 is 14 amino acids long. Trimming at V came to 8 bases and at J to 5 bases, leaving 8 bases not matched to a gene.

This clonotype turned up a few times. J is TRBJ2-1 and V is TRBV12-3 or TRBV12-4; D may be TRBD1 or TRBD2 (6 bases each). The CDR3 is 14 amino acids. V dropped 3 bases and J dropped 9 bases, with 15 bases sitting between them. This CDR3 reads CASSFRGRLLEQFF. CDR3 nucleotides: TGTGCCAGCAGTTTCCGGGGGCGGCTACTTGAGCAGTTCTTC.

V gene TRBV20-1 combines with J gene TRBJ2-7; TRBD2 agrees at 11 bases. CDR3 length equals 18 residues. Germline trimming cut 5 bases from V and 0 bases from J; bases unmatched to any gene: 15. Germline V gene lookup returns CDR1 DFQATT and CDR2 SNEGSKA (reference sequence). This CDR3 is CSAGWTSGPLMSSYEQYF. The CDR3 DNA reads as TGCAGTGCTGGATGGACTAGCGGGCCCCTAATGAGCTCCTACGAGCAGTACTTC.